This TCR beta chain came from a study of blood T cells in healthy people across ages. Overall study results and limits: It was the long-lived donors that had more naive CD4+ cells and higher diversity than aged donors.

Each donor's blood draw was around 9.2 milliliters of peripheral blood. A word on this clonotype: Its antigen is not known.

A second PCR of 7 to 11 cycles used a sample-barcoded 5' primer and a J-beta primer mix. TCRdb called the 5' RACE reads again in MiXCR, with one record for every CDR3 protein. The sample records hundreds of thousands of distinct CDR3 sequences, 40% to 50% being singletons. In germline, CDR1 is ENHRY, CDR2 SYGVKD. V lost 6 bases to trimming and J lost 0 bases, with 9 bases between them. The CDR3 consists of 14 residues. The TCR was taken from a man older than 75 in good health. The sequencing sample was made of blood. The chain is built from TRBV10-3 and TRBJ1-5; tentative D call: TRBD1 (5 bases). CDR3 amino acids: CAIRPDSSNQPQHF. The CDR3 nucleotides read TGTGCCATCAGGCCCGACAGTAGCAATCAGCCCCAGCATTTT.